The 29 T cell receptor beta chains given below trace back to one sample, sequenced in a study of blood T cells in healthy people across ages. The use of a sample-barcoded 5' primer and a J-beta primer mix characterized a second PCR of about 6 to 11 cycles. TCRdb reprocessed the 5' RACE reads with MiXCR, giving one entry per CDR3 protein. Of some 1.8 million distinct CDR3 sequences in the sample, about two fifths were seen once. The sample consisted of blood. All receptors derive from a human donor in good health.

The chain has TRBV7-9 and TRBJ2-7, with TRBD2 matching over 13 bases. Germline V gene data show CDR1 as SEHNR and CDR2 as FQNEAQ (reference sequence). Unmatched junction bases numbered 3, after V lost 5 bases and J lost 5 bases. The CDR3 has 14 residues. The CDR3, as DNA: TGTGCCAGCAGCAAGACTAGCGGGAGGAACGAGCAGTACTTC. Translated, it gives CASSKTSGRNEQYF.

The J gene is TRBJ2-7, the V gene TRBV5-6, with D possibly matching TRBD2 (7 bases). CDR1 and CDR2 from the germline V gene are SGHDT and YYEEEE. The length of the CDR3 is 13 residues. V shed 4 bases and J shed 2 bases, with 10 bases lying between them. The CDR3 bases are TGTGCCAGCAGCCGGGGGGCCACCTACGAGCAGTACTTC. As protein: CASSRGATYEQYF.

The rearrangement joins TRBV4-2 to TRBJ2-5, with D maybe TRBD2 (7 bases). The germline V gene encodes CDR1 LGHNA and CDR2 YNFKEQ. This CDR3 contains 15 residues. V was pared by 1 base and J by 5 bases, with 14 bases between. DNA of the CDR3: TGTGCCAGCAGCCAAGTTAGGGGGGGGCCGGAGACCCAGTACTTC. Protein sequence: CASSQVRGGPETQYF.

CDR3 DNA sequence: TGTGCCAGCAGCAGGGACGGCGCAATCAATGAGCAGTTCTTC. Its protein is CASSRDGAINEQFF. The chain couples TRBV12-3 or TRBV12-4 to TRBJ2-1; TRBD1 or TRBD2 may be the D gene (5 bases each). The V end lost 6 bases, the J end lost 6 bases, and 15 bases lay between the germline ends. This CDR3 is built from 14 residues.

The chain employs TRBV15 and TRBJ2-7, with 7 bases lining up with TRBD1. This CDR3 region has 18 residues. V shed 2 bases and J 0 bases; nucleotides not matched to a gene: 13. CDR1 is LNHNV, CDR2 YYDKDF, per germline (reference sequence). In nucleotides, the CDR3 is TGTGCCACCAGCAGAAATAGACCTGGGACAGTGCTCTCCTACGAGCAGTACTTC. This sequence encodes CATSRNRPGTVLSYEQYF. Drawing the rest from reference TRBV15 and TRBJ2-7, the complete variable domain is DAMVIQNPRYQVTQFGKPVTLSCSQTLNHNVMYWYQQKSSQAPKLLFHYYDKDFNNEADTPDNFQSRRPNTSFCFLDIRSPGLGDTAMYLCATSRNRPGTVLSYEQYFGPGTRLTVT.

The table lists this clonotype with a few counts. The rearrangement joins TRBV6-5 to TRBJ1-2, with a weak D call TRBD1 (5 bases). Germline V lookup: CDR1 MNHEY, CDR2 SVGAGI. Trimming stripped 4 bases from V and 7 bases from J, with 13 bases between. This CDR3 contains 13 residues. CDR3 nucleotides: TGTGCCAGCAGTTTGTCTCCAGGGAGTGGCTACACCTTC. It encodes CASSLSPGSGYTF.

This clonotype was picked up a small number of times. The V and J genes are TRBV11-1 and TRBJ1-6, with 7 nucleotides matching TRBD1. Trimming removed 4 bases from V and 5 bases from J; junction bases left unmatched: 8. Per germline, CDR1 SGHAT and CDR2 FQDESV (reference sequence). CDR3 length: 16 residues. The chain's CDR3 is CASSSEPGQNNSPLHF. The DNA for the CDR3 is TGTGCCAGCAGCTCCGAACCGGGACAGAATAATTCACCCCTCCACTTT.

This chain connects TRBV12-3 or TRBV12-4 to TRBJ2-3; no firm D call. V lost 6 bases, J lost 2 bases, and 9 bases lay in between. The CDR3 has 13 amino acids. The CDR3 DNA sequence: TGTGCCAGCAGGACCCCCCTCACAGATACGCAGTATTTT. It encodes CASRTPLTDTQYF.

The chain joins TRBV20-1 to TRBJ2-3; TRBD2 is a possible D gene (5 bases). Germline V gives CDR1 DFQATT, CDR2 SNEGSKA (reference sequence). V lost 2 bases to trimming and J lost 5 bases, with 14 bases between them. The CDR3 spans 14 residues. CDR3 in amino acids: CSARHWQRGDTQYF. The CDR3 DNA is TGCAGTGCTAGACATTGGCAACGGGGAGATACGCAGTATTTT.

Comments on this clonotype: An end of the junction does not agree with germline; a read error may underlie this. The gene calls are TRBV9 and TRBJ2-7; 7 nucleotides match TRBD1. The CDR3 totals 15 residues. The germline gives CDR1 SGDLS, CDR2 YYNGEE. The CDR3 region is CASGVGTAYSYEQYF. CDR3 nucleotides: TGTGCCAGCGGCGTAGGGACAGCTTACTCCTACGAGCAGTACTTC.

The chain recombines TRBV20-1 with TRBJ1-5, with a weak D call TRBD1 (6 bases). CDR1 and CDR2 (germline): DFQATT, SNEGSKA (reference sequence). This CDR3 has 14 residues. Trimming shortened V by 6 bases and J by 5 bases, and 17 bases separated the two germline ends. The CDR3 region has the DNA TGCAGTGCGCAGCCATTAAGACAGGATCAGCCCCAGCATTTT. Residues: CSAQPLRQDQPQHF.

The V call is TRBV6-6, the J call TRBJ2-5, with D maybe TRBD2 (6 bases). Germline assignment: CDR1 MNHNY and CDR2 SVGAGI (reference sequence). With 3 bases removed from V and 11 bases from J, the gap between germline ends came to 13 bases. There are 12 residues in the CDR3. The CDR3 DNA reads as TGTGCCAGCAGTTATTTGAACCGGGAGCAGTACTTC. Its translation is CASSYLNREQYF.

This clonotype has only a few counts. The rearrangement links TRBV2 to TRBJ2-7; possibly TRBD2 for D (5 bases). This CDR3 spans 13 amino acids. CDR1 SNHLY and CDR2 FYNNEI come from the germline V gene. Trimming shortened V by 6 bases and J by 6 bases, and 15 bases separated the two germline ends. CDR3 residues: CASRGDSGVEQYF. The CDR3 nucleotides are TGTGCCAGCAGGGGAGATTCTGGGGTCGAGCAGTACTTC.

This clonotype was observed once. In DNA, the CDR3 is TGCGCCAGCAGCCAAATGACTAGCGGGACACAAGAGACCCAGTACTTC. Amino acid sequence: CASSQMTSGTQETQYF. The V gene is TRBV4-1, the J gene TRBJ2-5, with 11 bases aligning to TRBD2. The CDR3 loop spans 16 amino acids. V lost 2 bases to trimming and J lost 2 bases; unmatched junction nucleotides: 4. Germline V gives CDR1 MGHRA, CDR2 YSYEKL.

Written as DNA, the CDR3 is TGTGCCAGCAGCTTAGAGGCGGGGGGCATCGAGCAGTACTTC. Translated, it gives CASSLEAGGIEQYF. The J gene is TRBJ2-7, the V gene TRBV7-8; 8 bases agree with TRBD2. The CDR3 is made up of 14 amino acids. Germline trimming cut 1 base from V and 6 bases from J; bases unmatched to any gene: 5. The germline gives CDR1 SGHVS, CDR2 FQNEAQ.

The CDR3 DNA sequence: TGTGCCAGCTCACCTTTCGGACAGGCAGCTTCCTACGAGCAGTACTTC. It is translated as CASSPFGQAASYEQYF. The chain employs TRBV18 and TRBJ2-7; 7 nucleotides align to TRBD1. Germline CDR1 reads KGHSH; CDR2 reads LQKENI. The CDR3 extends over 16 amino acids. V was pared by 3 bases and J by 1 base, with 9 bases of the junction left unmatched.

This CDR3 is CASSHFRGGPSTDTQYF. Here the CDR3 DNA reads TGCGCCAGCAGCCACTTTAGGGGGGGACCTAGCACAGATACGCAGTATTTT. The genes are TRBV4-1 and TRBJ2-3; D is possibly TRBD2 (7 bases). V gave up 3 bases and J gave up 0 bases, with 16 bases separating them. The germline V gene encodes CDR1 MGHRA and CDR2 YSYEKL. CDR3 length: 17 amino acids.

V is TRBV27 and J is TRBJ1-4; D not resolved. Trimming removed 6 bases at V and 0 bases at J, with 8 bases between. The germline V gene encodes CDR1 MNHEY and CDR2 SMNVEV (reference sequence). This CDR3 spans 14 amino acids. The CDR3 DNA is TGTGCCAGCAGATCTGTTGCAACTAATGAAAAACTGTTTTTT. The encoded protein is CASRSVATNEKLFF.

J is TRBJ2-5 and V is TRBV29-1; D is perhaps TRBD2 (6 bases). V was cut by 6 bases and J by 3 bases, with 17 bases left in between. The germline V gene has CDR1 SQVTM and CDR2 ANQGSEA. The CDR3 covers 14 residues. For the CDR3, the DNA is TGCAGCGTCCGCCCGGGACTCAAAAAAGAGACCCAGTACTTC. Translated, it gives CSVRPGLKKETQYF.

The chain recombines TRBV4-1 with TRBJ2-7, with 10 bases that match TRBD2. Trimming at V came to 0 bases and at J to 0 bases, leaving 8 bases not matched to a gene. The CDR3 covers 18 residues. Germline CDR1 reads MGHRA; CDR2 reads YSYEKL. Written as DNA, the CDR3 is TGCGCCAGCAGCCAAGAGGCTAGCGGGGGCGTCAGCTCCTACGAGCAGTACTTC. Translation gives CASSQEASGGVSSYEQYF.

The J gene is TRBJ2-4, the V gene TRBV6-1; D unresolved. The J call is doubtful: the DNA matches TRBJ2-7 better. The length of the CDR3 is 14 residues. Germline V lookup: CDR1 MNHNS, CDR2 SASEGT. CDR3 protein: CASSEEGLTYEQYF. CDR3 nucleotides: TGTGCCAGCAGTGAAGAGGGTTTAACCTACGAGCAGTACTTC.

The V and J genes are TRBV9 and TRBJ2-1; D remains ambiguous. The germline CDR1 and CDR2 sequences are SGDLS and YYNGEE. The CDR3 has 12 amino acids. Trimming pared 0 bases from V and 9 bases from J, leaving 7 bases between. CDR3 amino acids: CASSVGVGEQFF. CDR3 in DNA: TGTGCCAGCAGCGTAGGGGTAGGTGAGCAGTTCTTC.

This sequence joins TRBV7-9 and TRBJ2-7; possible D gene TRBD1, 6 bases. Looked up from germline, CDR1 is SEHNR and CDR2 is FQNEAQ (reference sequence). V was trimmed by 3 bases and J by 6 bases, leaving 21 bases between them. The CDR3 contains 16 residues. CDR3 loop: CASSFHYTGFVGEQYF. DNA for the CDR3: TGTGCCAGCAGCTTCCATTACACAGGGTTTGTCGGCGAGCAGTACTTC.

The CDR3 is CSASNSNEKLFF. The CDR3 DNA reads as TGCAGTGCCTCGAATTCTAATGAAAAACTGTTTTTT. The chain carries TRBV20-1 and TRBJ1-4; D is ambiguous. CDR3 size: 12 residues. From germline, CDR1 is DFQATT and CDR2 SNEGSKA (reference sequence). Between the trimmed V and J ends, which lost 6 bases and 3 bases, there was a span of 8 bases.

This rearrangement joins TRBV7-2 to TRBJ1-1; D remains unclear. This CDR3 has 15 amino acids. Trimming removed 3 bases at V and 4 bases at J, with 15 bases between. Germline values: CDR1 SGHTA, CDR2 FQGNSA. The CDR3 DNA reads TGTGCCAGCAGCTTTGAATACTGGCGGGTCACTGAAGCTTTCTTT. Its translation: CASSFEYWRVTEAFF.

The chain has TRBV6-4 and TRBJ1-1; D possibly corresponds to TRBD1 (5 bases). Per germline, CDR1 MRHNA and CDR2 SNTAGT. V was shortened by 4 bases and J by 1 base, with 10 bases between the two germline ends. The CDR3 sequence is 14 residues long. CDR3 protein: CASSGQQENTEAFF. The CDR3 region has the DNA TGTGCCAGCAGTGGTCAACAGGAGAACACTGAAGCTTTCTTT.

Comments on this clonotype: The junction shows a germline mismatch at one end, possibly a read error. The chain couples TRBV27 to TRBJ2-1; unclear D gene. CDR1 is MNHEY and CDR2 is SMNVEV in the germline V gene (reference sequence). The CDR3 loop spans 12 amino acids. The CDR3: CASSLSPSEQFF. The CDR3 coding sequence is TGTGCCAGCAGCTTATCTCCCTCTGAGCAGTTCTTC.

The rearrangement uses TRBV5-5 and TRBJ2-3, with D unclear. Trimming cost V 3 bases and J 6 bases, with 11 bases left between them. The germline gives CDR1 SGHKS, CDR2 YYEKEE (reference sequence). The CDR3 spans 13 residues. The CDR3 here is CASSSPPMDTQYF. For the CDR3, the DNA is TGTGCCAGCAGCTCCCCCCCGATGGATACGCAGTATTTT.

The rearrangement links TRBV28 to TRBJ2-3, with D possibly TRBD1 on 7 matching bases. The V gene lost 4 bases and the J gene lost 2 bases, with 16 bases spanning the gap. From germline, CDR1 is MDHEN and CDR2 SYDVKM. The CDR3 loop spans 16 amino acids. The DNA of the CDR3 is TGTGCCAGCAGTTCGCCGACAGGGAGGTACACAGATACGCAGTATTTT. Amino acid sequence: CASSSPTGRYTDTQYF.